The following is a T cell receptor (beta chain) sequence with its context. For each CDR3 protein, TCRdb gives one entry from its re-call of the 5' RACE reads, without DNA. Its table records some 460,000 distinct CDR3 sequences. The sample belongs to a study of T cells expressing NK-cell markers. About the research overall: Among eight sequenced donors, seven carried HCMV seropositivity while one was seronegative.

This CDR3 is built from 14 residues. Germline values: CDR1 SQVTM, CDR2 ANQGSEA. The rearrangement joins TRBV29-1 to TRBJ2-1; TCRdb's D gene call, TRBD1, goes unchecked for lack of DNA. The receptor was isolated from a woman between 50 and 59 years old in good health. The sequenced sample was blood T cells: a sorted CD56 or NKG2C T cell subset, CD4+ or CD8+ T cells, or bulk PBMC T cells (not recorded which). CDR3 residues: CSVDGAGVRNEQFF.